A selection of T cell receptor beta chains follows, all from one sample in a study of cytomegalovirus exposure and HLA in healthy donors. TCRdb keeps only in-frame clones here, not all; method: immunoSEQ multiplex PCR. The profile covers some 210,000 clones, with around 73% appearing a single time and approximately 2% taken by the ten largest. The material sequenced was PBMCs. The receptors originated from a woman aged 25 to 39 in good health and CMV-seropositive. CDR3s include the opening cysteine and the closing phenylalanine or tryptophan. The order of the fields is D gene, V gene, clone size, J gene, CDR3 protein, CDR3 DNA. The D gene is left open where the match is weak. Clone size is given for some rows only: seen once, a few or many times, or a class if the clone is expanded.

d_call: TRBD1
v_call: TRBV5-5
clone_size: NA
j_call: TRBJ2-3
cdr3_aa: CASSLVPFPGTEPDTQYF
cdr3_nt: TGTGCCAGCAGCTTGGTCCCGTTTCCCGGGACAGAACCAGATACGCAGTATTTT

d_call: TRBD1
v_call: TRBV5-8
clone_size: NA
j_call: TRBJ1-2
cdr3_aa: CASSSRQGPYGYTF
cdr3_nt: TGTGCCAGCAGCTCGCGACAGGGTCCCTATGGCTACACCTTC

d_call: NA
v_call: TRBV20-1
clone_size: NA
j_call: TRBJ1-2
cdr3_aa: CSSPGDYGYTF
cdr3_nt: TGCAGTTCCCCAGGGGACTATGGCTACACCTTC

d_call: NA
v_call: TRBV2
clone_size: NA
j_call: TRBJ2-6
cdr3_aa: CASSDEGGGANVLTF
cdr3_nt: TGTGCCAGCAGTGATGAGGGAGGAGGGGCCAACGTCCTGACTTTC

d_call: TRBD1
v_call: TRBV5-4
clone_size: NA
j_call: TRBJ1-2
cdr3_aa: CASSSRDRGGYTF
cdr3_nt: TGTGCCAGCAGCTCCCGGGACAGGGGTGGCTACACCTTC

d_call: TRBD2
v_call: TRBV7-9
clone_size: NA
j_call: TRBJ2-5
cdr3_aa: CASSQTSGRMETQYF
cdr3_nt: TGTGCCAGCAGCCAAACTAGCGGGAGGATGGAGACCCAGTACTTC

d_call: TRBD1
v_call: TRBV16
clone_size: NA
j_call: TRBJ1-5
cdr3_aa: CASSLQQGASQPQHF
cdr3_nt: TGTGCCAGCAGCCTCCAACAGGGGGCATCTCAGCCCCAGCATTTT

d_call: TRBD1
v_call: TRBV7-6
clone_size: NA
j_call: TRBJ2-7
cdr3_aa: CASSLEGQGPERYEQYF
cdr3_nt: TGTGCCAGCAGCTTAGAGGGACAGGGCCCCGAAAGGTACGAGCAGTACTTC

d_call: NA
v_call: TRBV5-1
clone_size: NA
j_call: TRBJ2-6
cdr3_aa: CASSLSGSGANVLTF
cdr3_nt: TGCGCCAGCAGCTTGTCGGGGTCTGGGGCCAACGTCCTGACTTTC

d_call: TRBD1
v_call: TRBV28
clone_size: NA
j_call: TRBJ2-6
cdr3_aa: CASRRDRGTVGANVLTF
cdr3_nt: TGTGCCAGCAGACGGGACAGGGGGACAGTTGGGGCCAACGTCCTGACTTTC

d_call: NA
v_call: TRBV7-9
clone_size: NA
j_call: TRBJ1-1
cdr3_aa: CASSPQGFVMNTEAFF
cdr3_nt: TGTGCCAGCAGTCCACAGGGTTTTGTGATGAACACTGAAGCTTTCTTT

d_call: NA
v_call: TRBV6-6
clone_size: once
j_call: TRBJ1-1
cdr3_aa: CASSYASGTEAFF
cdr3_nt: TGTGCCAGCAGTTACGCCTCGGGCACTGAAGCTTTCTTT

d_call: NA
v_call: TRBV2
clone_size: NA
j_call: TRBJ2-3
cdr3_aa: CASTRQFRDTQYF
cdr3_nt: TGTGCCAGCACGCGGCAGTTCCGGGATACGCAGTATTTT

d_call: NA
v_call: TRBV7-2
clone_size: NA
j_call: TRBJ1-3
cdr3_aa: CASSLGSLGAIYF
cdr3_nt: TGTGCCAGCAGCTTAGGGTCCCTAGGTGCCATATATTTT

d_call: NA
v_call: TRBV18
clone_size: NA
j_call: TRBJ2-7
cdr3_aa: CASSPGDSYEQYF
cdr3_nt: TGTGCCAGCTCACCCGGGGACTCCTACGAGCAGTACTTC

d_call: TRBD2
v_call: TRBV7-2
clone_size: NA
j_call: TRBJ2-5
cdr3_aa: CASSLGVAGGLETQYF
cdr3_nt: TGTGCCAGCAGCTTAGGGGTGGCGGGGGGGTTAGAGACCCAGTACTTC

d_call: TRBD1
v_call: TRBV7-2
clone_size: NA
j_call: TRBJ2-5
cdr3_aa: CASSSRQGGTETQYF
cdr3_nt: TGTGCCAGCAGCTCCCGACAGGGGGGAACGGAGACCCAGTACTTC

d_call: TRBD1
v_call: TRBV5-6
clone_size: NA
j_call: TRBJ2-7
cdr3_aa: CASSLRDRGWYEQYF
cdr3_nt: TGTGCCAGCAGCCTACGGGACAGGGGTTGGTACGAGCAGTACTTC

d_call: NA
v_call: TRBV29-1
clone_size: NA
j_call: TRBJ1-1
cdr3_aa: CSVGQDLNTEAFF
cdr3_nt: TGCAGCGTTGGACAGGATTTGAACACTGAAGCTTTCTTT

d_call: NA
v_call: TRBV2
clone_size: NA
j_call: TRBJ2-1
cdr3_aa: CASNPGISSYNEQFF
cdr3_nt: TGTGCCAGCAACCCGGGGATTAGCTCCTACAATGAGCAGTTCTTC

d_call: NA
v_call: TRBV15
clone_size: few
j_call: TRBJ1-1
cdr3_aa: CATSRDIRKGKAFF
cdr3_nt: TGTGCCACCAGCAGAGATATCAGGAAGGGGAAAGCTTTCTTT

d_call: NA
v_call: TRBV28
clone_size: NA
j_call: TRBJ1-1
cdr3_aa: CASRNLLGGATEAFF
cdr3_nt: TGTGCCAGCAGAAACCTCCTCGGGGGAGCCACTGAAGCTTTCTTT

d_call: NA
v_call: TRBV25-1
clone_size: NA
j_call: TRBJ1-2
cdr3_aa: CASSGAAYGYTF
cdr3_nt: TGTGCCAGCAGTGGAGCAGCGTATGGCTACACCTTC

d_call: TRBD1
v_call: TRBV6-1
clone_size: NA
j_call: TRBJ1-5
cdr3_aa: CATQGASDQPQHF
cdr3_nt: TGTGCTACGCAGGGGGCTTCAGATCAGCCCCAGCATTTT

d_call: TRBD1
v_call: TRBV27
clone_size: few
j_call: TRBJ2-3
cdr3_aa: CASSPRQGYTDTQYF
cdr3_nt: TGTGCCAGCAGTCCGAGACAGGGTTACACAGATACGCAGTATTTT

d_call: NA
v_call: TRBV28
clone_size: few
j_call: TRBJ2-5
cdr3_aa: CASSLWPGLQETQYF
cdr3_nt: TGTGCCAGCAGTTTATGGCCAGGGCTACAAGAGACCCAGTACTTC

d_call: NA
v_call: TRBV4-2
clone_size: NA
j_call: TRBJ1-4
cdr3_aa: CASSQVIAQGNEKLFF
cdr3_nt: TGTGCCAGCAGCCAAGTTATTGCACAGGGTAATGAAAAACTGTTTTTT

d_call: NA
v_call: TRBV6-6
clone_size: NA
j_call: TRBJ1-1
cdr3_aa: CASSREGGDTEAFF
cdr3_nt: TGTGCCAGCAGTCGCGAGGGCGGGGACACTGAAGCTTTCTTT

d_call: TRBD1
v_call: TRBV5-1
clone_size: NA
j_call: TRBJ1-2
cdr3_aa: CASSLNRGPTNYGYTF
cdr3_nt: TGCGCCAGCAGCTTGAACAGGGGGCCTACTAACTATGGCTACACCTTC

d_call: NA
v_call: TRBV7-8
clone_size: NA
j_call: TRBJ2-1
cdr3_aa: CASSPDSSYNEQFF
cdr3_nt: TGTGCCAGCAGCCCCGACAGTTCCTACAATGAGCAGTTCTTC

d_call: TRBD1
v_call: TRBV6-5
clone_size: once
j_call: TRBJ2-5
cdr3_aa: CASSYPGTGGVQYF
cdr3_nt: TGTGCCAGCAGTTACCCCGGGACAGGTGGTGTGCAGTACTTC

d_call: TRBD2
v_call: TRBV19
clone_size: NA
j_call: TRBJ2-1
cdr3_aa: CASSQWAGGYNEQFF
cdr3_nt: TGTGCCAGTAGCCAATGGGCGGGAGGCTACAATGAGCAGTTCTTC

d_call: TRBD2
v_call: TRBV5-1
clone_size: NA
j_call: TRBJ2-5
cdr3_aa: CASSLAGHGSGILETQYF
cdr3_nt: TGCGCCAGCAGCTTGGCCGGTCACGGGAGCGGGATTCTTGAGACCCAGTACTTC

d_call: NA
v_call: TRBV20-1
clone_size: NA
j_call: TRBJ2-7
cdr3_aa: CSQTRNYEQYF
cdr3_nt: TGCAGTCAGACACGGAACTACGAGCAGTACTTC

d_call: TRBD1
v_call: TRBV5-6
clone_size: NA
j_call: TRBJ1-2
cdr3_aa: CASSWTGLRDGYTF
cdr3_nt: TGTGCCAGCAGCTGGACAGGCCTTCGGGATGGCTACACCTTC

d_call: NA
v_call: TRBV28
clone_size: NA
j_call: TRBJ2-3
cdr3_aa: CASSQPGGDTQYF
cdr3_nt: TGTGCCAGCAGCCAGCCAGGTGGCGATACGCAGTATTTT

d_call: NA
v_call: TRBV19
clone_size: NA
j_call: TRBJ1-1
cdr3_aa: CASSIRGPRGAFF
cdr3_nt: TGTGCCAGTAGTATACGAGGCCCCCGGGGAGCTTTCTTT

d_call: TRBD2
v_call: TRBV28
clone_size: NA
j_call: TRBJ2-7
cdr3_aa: CASTLGLVGYEQYF
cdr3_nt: TGTGCCAGCACTCTGGGACTAGTCGGCTACGAGCAGTACTTC

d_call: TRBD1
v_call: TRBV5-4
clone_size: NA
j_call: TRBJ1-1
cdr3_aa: CASSSDRGRTEAFF
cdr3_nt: TGTGCCAGCAGCTCGGACAGGGGGCGTACTGAAGCTTTCTTT

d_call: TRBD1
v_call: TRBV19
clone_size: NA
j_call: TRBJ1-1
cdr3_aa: CASSMLGTTGEDAEAFF
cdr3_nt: TGTGCCAGTAGTATGTTAGGGACGACAGGGGAGGACGCTGAAGCTTTCTTT

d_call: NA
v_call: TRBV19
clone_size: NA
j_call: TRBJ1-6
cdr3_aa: CASSIYADNSPLHF
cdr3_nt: TGTGCCAGTAGTATATATGCAGATAATTCACCCCTCCACTTT

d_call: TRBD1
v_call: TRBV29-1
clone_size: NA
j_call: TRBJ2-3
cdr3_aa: CSVGPGQSSTDTQYF
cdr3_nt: TGCAGCGTTGGACCGGGACAGAGTAGCACAGATACGCAGTATTTT

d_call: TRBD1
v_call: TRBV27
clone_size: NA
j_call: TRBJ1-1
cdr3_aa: CASSLNRGETEAFF
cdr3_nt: TGTGCCAGCAGTTTAAACAGGGGAGAGACTGAAGCTTTCTTT

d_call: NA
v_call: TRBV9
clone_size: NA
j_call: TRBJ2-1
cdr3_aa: CASSPRLYNEQFF
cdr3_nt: TGTGCCAGCAGCCCGCGACTTTACAATGAGCAGTTCTTC

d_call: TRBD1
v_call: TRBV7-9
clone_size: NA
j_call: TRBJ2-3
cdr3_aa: CASSPGTVFRTDTQYF
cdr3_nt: TGTGCCAGCAGCCCCGGGACAGTATTTAGGACAGATACGCAGTATTTT

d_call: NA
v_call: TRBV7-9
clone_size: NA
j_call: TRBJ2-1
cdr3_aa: CASSLVREQFF
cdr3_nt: TGTGCCAGCAGCTTAGTTCGGGAGCAGTTCTTC

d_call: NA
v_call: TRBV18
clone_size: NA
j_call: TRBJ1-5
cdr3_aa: CASSPQGRDQPQHF
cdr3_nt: TGTGCCAGCTCACCACAAGGGCGGGATCAGCCCCAGCATTTT

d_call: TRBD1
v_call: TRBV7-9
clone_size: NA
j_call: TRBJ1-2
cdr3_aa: CASRGSGDRVPGYTF
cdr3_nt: TGTGCCAGCAGGGGTTCAGGGGACAGGGTCCCTGGCTACACCTTC

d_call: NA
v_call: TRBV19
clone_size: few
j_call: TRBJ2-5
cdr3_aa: CASSTEQGMPETQYF
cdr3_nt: TGTGCCAGTAGTACGGAACAGGGCATGCCCGAGACCCAGTACTTC

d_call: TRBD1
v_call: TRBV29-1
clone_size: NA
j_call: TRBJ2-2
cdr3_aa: CSAKDRVEAGELFF
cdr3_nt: TGCAGCGCTAAGGACAGGGTGGAGGCCGGGGAGCTGTTTTTT

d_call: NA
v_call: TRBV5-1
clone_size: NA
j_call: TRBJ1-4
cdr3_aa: CASSLGVGLNEKLFF
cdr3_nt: TGCGCCAGCAGCCTTGGTGTGGGACTTAATGAAAAACTGTTTTTT

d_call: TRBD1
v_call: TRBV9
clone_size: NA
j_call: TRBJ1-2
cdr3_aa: CASSVAGQGGVHGYTF
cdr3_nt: TGTGCCAGCAGCGTAGCCGGACAGGGAGGCGTCCATGGCTACACCTTC

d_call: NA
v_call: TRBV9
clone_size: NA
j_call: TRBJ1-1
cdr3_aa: CASSVEGGVGQAFF
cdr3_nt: TGTGCCAGCAGCGTAGAGGGAGGCGTTGGGCAAGCTTTCTTT